Listed here are 3 T cell receptor beta chains from one sample, sequenced in a study of PD-1 blockade in classical Hodgkin lymphoma. Described time point: cycle 4 day 1 (C4D1), after 6 weeks of nivolumab. With no exception, relapse followed autologous stem cell transplantation in all patients, and brentuximab vedotin exposure varied. Negative magnetic selection isolated CD4+ T cells from thawed PBMCs. Produced via immunoSEQ multiplex PCR; TCRdb's table is partial and in-frame only. The table has some 26,000 clones, 75% to 90% seen once. The specimen comprised CD4+ T cells from blood, sampled before the fourth cycle of nivolumab. These TCRs come from a human donor with classical Hodgkin lymphoma.

The J gene is TRBJ1-1, the V gene TRBV15; D not resolved. Germline lookup yields CDR1 LNHNV and CDR2 YYDKDF (reference sequence). The CDR3 extends over 16 amino acids. V was trimmed by 0 bases and J by 1 base, leaving 12 bases between them. CDR3 in DNA: TGTGCCACCAGCAGAGATAAGATAATTCAGAACACTGAAGCTTTCTTT. Amino acid sequence: CATSRDKIIQNTEAFF. Full variable domain (missing parts from reference TRBV15 and TRBJ1-1): DAMVIQNPRYQVTQFGKPVTLSCSQTLNHNVMYWYQQKSSQAPKLLFHYYDKDFNNEADTPDNFQSRRPNTSFCFLDIRSPGLGDTAMYLCATSRDKIIQNTEAFFGQGTRLTVV.

This chain joins TRBV18 and TRBJ2-2; D is unclear. The CDR3 extends over 14 amino acids. Trimming cost V 2 bases and J 6 bases, with 10 bases left between them. The V gene's germline CDR1 is KGHSH and CDR2 LQKENI. The CDR3 region is CASSPRSSAGELFF. CDR3 sequence (DNA): TGTGCCAGCTCACCAAGGAGCTCGGCCGGGGAGCTGTTTTTT.

The rearrangement joins TRBV6-6 to TRBJ1-1; 9 bases map to TRBD1. This CDR3 has 14 residues. Germline values: CDR1 MNHNY, CDR2 SVGAGI (reference sequence). Unmatched junction bases numbered 8, after V lost 6 bases and J lost 6 bases. CDR3: CASRGTGLWAEAFF. The CDR3 nucleotides are TGTGCCAGCAGGGGGACAGGGTTGTGGGCTGAAGCTTTCTTT.